This T cell receptor (beta chain) was captured by sequencing in a study of blood T cell repertoires in COVID-19. A remark on this clone: Other DNA sequences in the same sample also yield this CDR3.

Per the study methods: Amplified reference gene primers provided the basis for estimating nucleated cell counts. Sequencing was performed with immunoSEQ multiplex PCR; in TCRdb, only in-frame clones are kept and a portion is missing. The V and J calls and clone size come from that table; D and trimming were worked out from the DNA. The sample consists of some 160,000 clones, about 85% of them appearing once. Sequenced: peripheral blood. The receptor's source is a woman aged 80 or over with COVID-19, enrolled during active disease.

The chain's CDR3 is CASGGSSYEQYF. The CDR3, as DNA: TGTGCGTCGGGGGGGTCCTCCTACGAGCAGTACTTC. V gene TRBV12-3 or TRBV12-4 combines with J gene TRBJ2-7, with 8 bases aligning to TRBD2. This CDR3 region has 12 residues.